Listed here are 8 T cell receptor beta chains from one sample, sequenced in a study of Graves' ophthalmopathy and Graves' hyperthyroidism. RNA served as the template for amplifying TCR beta CDR3 regions. The first round was an RT-PCR with HTBI primers, and the second round was a multiplex PCR. TCRdb re-called the multiplex PCR reads with MiXCR, one entry per CDR3 protein. Among around 660,000 distinct CDR3 sequences, about 41% were seen once, and the ten largest hold around 3%. The source material was peripheral blood. These receptors all stem from an adult man with Graves' ophthalmopathy.

The rearrangement uses TRBV2 and TRBJ1-1; D may be TRBD1 (6 bases). Trimming removed 5 bases from V and 5 bases from J, with 18 bases in between. The CDR3 sequence is 15 residues long. CDR1 and CDR2 (germline): SNHLY, FYNNEI. In DNA form, the CDR3 reads TGTGCCAGCAGTTACGGAGGGGGAAGAAAAACTGAAGCTTTCTTT. It codes for CASSYGGGRKTEAFF.

Details on this clonotype: This sequence may be a read error, since a much larger clone differs from it by one base. The chain couples TRBV5-5 to TRBJ2-2, with a possible D match to TRBD1 (5 bases). This CDR3 is 15 amino acids long. V was pared by 1 base and J by 4 bases, with 11 bases between. The germline V gene has CDR1 SGHKS and CDR2 YYEKEE (reference sequence). CDR3 DNA sequence: TGTGCCAGCAGCTTGAGACATAGGGGCACCGGGGAGCTGTTTTTT. This sequence encodes CASSLRHRGTGELFF.

This clonotype was seen ten or more times. The chain has TRBV2 and TRBJ2-7; 8 bases are a match to TRBD1. Germline CDR1 is SNHLY and CDR2 is FYNNEI. The V and J ends lost 7 bases and 2 bases, in that order; junction bases with no gene match: 7. The CDR3 has 14 amino acids. The DNA for the CDR3 is TGTGCCAGCACCGGGACAGGAGGTACCTACGAGCAGTACTTC. Translated, it gives CASTGTGGTYEQYF.

Written as DNA, the CDR3 is TGTGCCAGCAGCGTTGGCGGGCAGGAGCCCCAGTACTTC. The encoded protein is CASSVGGQEPQYF. The gene calls are TRBV7-2 and TRBJ2-5, with a weak D call TRBD2 (5 bases). Germline V gene lookup returns CDR1 SGHTA and CDR2 FQGNSA. The CDR3 loop spans 13 amino acids. With 5 bases removed from V and 9 bases from J, the gap between germline ends came to 16 bases.

This clonotype was detected only a few times. For the CDR3, the DNA is TGCAGCGTTGGTCAGGGGGCCTACGAGCAGTACTTC. Translating it yields CSVGQGAYEQYF. The rearrangement joins TRBV29-1 to TRBJ2-7; 7 positions agree with TRBD1. CDR3 length equals 12 residues. The V segment lost 4 bases and the J segment 2 bases; nucleotides outside the gene matches: 2. CDR1 and CDR2 (germline): SQVTM, ANQGSEA.

This chain joins TRBV7-8 and TRBJ2-5; D is ambiguous. The germline CDR1 and CDR2 sequences are SGHVS and FQNEAQ. Trimming pared 7 bases from V and 0 bases from J, leaving 15 bases between. The CDR3 sequence is 15 residues long. The CDR3 DNA sequence: TGTGCCAGCAAGGCAGGACGGACCAACCAAGAGACCCAGTACTTC. Encoded protein: CASKAGRTNQETQYF.

This chain connects TRBV5-1 to TRBJ2-7; TRBD1 matches at 10 bases. The length of the CDR3 is 15 residues. The germline V gene encodes CDR1 SGHRS and CDR2 YFSETQ. With V trimmed by 0 bases and J by 6 bases, 6 bases remained unmatched. This CDR3 reads CASSLGGTGDREQYF. CDR3 DNA: TGCGCCAGCAGCTTGGGAGGGACAGGGGACCGCGAGCAGTACTTC.

Ten or more counts support this clonotype. The rearrangement links TRBV7-8 to TRBJ2-7; the match to TRBD2 covers 13 bases. The CDR3 consists of 18 residues. Germline CDR1 reads SGHVS; CDR2 reads FQNEAQ. V lost 6 bases, J lost 0 bases, and 11 bases stayed unmatched. The CDR3 nucleotides read TGTGCCAGCAGGCCCTTAGGACTAGCGGGAGCGGGCTCCTACGAGCAGTACTTC. Translated: CASRPLGLAGAGSYEQYF.